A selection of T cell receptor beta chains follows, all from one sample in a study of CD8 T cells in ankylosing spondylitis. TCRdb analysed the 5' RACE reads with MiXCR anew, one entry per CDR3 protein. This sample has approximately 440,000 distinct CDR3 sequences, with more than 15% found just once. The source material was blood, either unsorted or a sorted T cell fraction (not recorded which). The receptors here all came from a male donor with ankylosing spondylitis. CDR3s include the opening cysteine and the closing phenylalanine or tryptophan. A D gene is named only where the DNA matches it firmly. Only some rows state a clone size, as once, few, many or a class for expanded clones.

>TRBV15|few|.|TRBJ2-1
TGTGCCACCAGCCTCCTTCGGTCTAGCGTTGAGCAGTTCTTC
CATSLLRSSVEQFF
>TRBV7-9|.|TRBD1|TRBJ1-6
TGTGCCAGCAGCCTAGGACAGGGCTTTTCTAATTCACCCCTCCACTTT
CASSLGQGFSNSPLHF
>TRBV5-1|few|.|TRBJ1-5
TGCGCCAGCAGCCTCGGTGGCGGGGATAGCAATCAGCCCCAGCATTTT
CASSLGGGDSNQPQHF
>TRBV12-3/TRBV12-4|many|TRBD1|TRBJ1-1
TGTGCCAGCAGTAACAGGGGAGGGGTCACTGAAGCTTTCTTT
CASSNRGGVTEAFF
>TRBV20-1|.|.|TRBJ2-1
TGCAGTGCTAGACCCAATTACAATGAGCAGTTCTTC
CSARPNYNEQFF
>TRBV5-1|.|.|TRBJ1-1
TGCGCCAGCAGCTTGCCCCCGGGACGGGAGAACACTGAAGCTTTCTTT
CASSLPPGRENTEAFF
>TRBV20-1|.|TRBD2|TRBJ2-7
TGCAGTGCTACGTCCGGGACTAGCGGGATGGGCGAGCAGTACTTC
CSATSGTSGMGEQYF
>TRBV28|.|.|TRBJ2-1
TGTGCCAGCAGTTTGGGCCTAGAGTACAATGAGCAGTTCTTC
CASSLGLEYNEQFF
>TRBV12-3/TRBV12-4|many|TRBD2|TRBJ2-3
TGTGCCAGCAGCCTAGCGGGTAGCACAGATACGCAGTATTTT
CASSLAGSTDTQYF
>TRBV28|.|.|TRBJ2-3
TGTGCCAGCAGTCTAAGATCTCCAGATACGCAGTATTTT
CASSLRSPDTQYF
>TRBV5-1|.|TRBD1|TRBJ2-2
TGCGCCAGCAGCCCCTGGACAGGGGGGTACCCCACCGGGGAGCTGTTTTTT
CASSPWTGGYPTGELFF
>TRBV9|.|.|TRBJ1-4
TGTGCCAGCAGCGTAGGGCAGGGCGAAACGCTGTTTTTT
CASSVGQGETLFF
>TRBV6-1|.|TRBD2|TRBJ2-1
TGTGCCAGCAGTCCCCGGGGGGGGGCCTCCTACAATGAGCAGTTCTTC
CASSPRGGASYNEQFF
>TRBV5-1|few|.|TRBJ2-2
TGCGCCAGCAGCGGCGGGACTGGGGCCGGGGAGCTGTTTTTT
CASSGGTGAGELFF
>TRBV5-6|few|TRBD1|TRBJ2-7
TGTGCCAGCAGCGCCCAGGACAGGGGTGGCTACGAGCAGTACTTC
CASSAQDRGGYEQYF
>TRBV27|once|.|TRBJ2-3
TGTGCCAGCAGTTTTGATCCCTGGACAGATACGCAGTATTTT
CASSFDPWTDTQYF
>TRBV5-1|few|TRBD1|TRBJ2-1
TGCGCCAGCAGCCGTACAGGGGGCCCCTACAATGAGCAGTTCTTC
CASSRTGGPYNEQFF
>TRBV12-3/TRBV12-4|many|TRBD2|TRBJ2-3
TGTGCCAGCAGTTACAAGCGGGGGTTCACAGATACGCAGTATTTT
CASSYKRGFTDTQYF
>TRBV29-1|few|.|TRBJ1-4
TGCAGCGTACGGTGGGGTTCCGGCGGAAAACTGTTTTTT
CSVRWGSGGKLFF
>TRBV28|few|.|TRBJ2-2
TGTGCCAGCAGTTTTTGGCAAACCGGGGAGCTGTTTTTT
CASSFWQTGELFF
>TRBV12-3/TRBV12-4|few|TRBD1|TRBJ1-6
TGTGCCAGCAGTTCCAGACAGGGGGCCTCACCCCTCCACTTT
CASSSRQGASPLHF
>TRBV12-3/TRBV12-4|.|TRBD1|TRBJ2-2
TGTGCCAGCAGTTTCAGGGACAGGGGGCGAATGGGGACCGGGGAGCTGTTTTTT
CASSFRDRGRMGTGELFF
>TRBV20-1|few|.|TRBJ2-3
TGCAGTGCTCCAGCTCAGTACACAGATACGCAGTATTTT
CSAPAQYTDTQYF
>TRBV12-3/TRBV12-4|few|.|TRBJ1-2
TGTGCCAGCACTCCCCAAATAGGAGACCTCTATGGCTACACCTTC
CASTPQIGDLYGYTF
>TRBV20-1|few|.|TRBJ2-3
TGCAGTGCTAGCAACACAGATACGCAGTATTTT
CSASNTDTQYF
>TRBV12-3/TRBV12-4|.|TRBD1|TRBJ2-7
TGTGCCAGCAGTGGGCAAAAGGACAGGGACTACGAGCAGTACTTC
CASSGQKDRDYEQYF
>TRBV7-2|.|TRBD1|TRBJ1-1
TGTGCCAGTACCCGGGGGACAGGGGGCCCGAACACTGAAGCTTTCTTT
CASTRGTGGPNTEAFF
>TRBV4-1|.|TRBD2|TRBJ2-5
TGCGCCAGCAGCCAAGACCCACCTATAGCGGGGGGCCCCCAAGAGACCCAGTACTTC
CASSQDPPIAGGPQETQYF
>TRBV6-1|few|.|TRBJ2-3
TGTGCCAGCAGTGGGGCTAGTCGAGATACGCAGTATTTT
CASSGASRDTQYF
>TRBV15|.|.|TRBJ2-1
TGTGCCACCAGCAAGGGGTCAGCCTACAATGAGCAGTTCTTC
CATSKGSAYNEQFF
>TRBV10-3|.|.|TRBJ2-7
TGTGCCATCAGTGAGGGGCAGGGATACGAGCAGTACTTC
CAISEGQGYEQYF
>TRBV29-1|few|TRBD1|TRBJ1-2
TGCAGCGTTGGCCAGGGGGCGACCTACACCTTC
CSVGQGATYTF
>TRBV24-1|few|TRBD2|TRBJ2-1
TGTGCCACCAGTGAACCCGGGAGGAATGAGCAGTTCTTC
CATSEPGRNEQFF
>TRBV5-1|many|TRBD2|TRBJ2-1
TGCGCCAGCAGCTTCGGCGGGAGGGATGAGCAGTTCTTC
CASSFGGRDEQFF
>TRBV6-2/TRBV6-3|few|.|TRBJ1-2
TGTGCCAGCAGCCGTGGACAGACGAACTATGGCTACACCTTC
CASSRGQTNYGYTF
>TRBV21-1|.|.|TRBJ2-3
TGTGCCAGCAGCATACCTAGCGGGGGGTTCACAGATACGCAGTATTTT
CASSIPSGGFTDTQYF
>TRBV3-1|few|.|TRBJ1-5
TGTGCCAGCAGCCCCCAGGACAGCGCCTCAAATCAGCCCCAGCATTTT
CASSPQDSASNQPQHF
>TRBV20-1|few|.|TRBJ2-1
TGCAGTCCTGATGGGCCCGCCAATGAGCAGTTCTTC
CSPDGPANEQFF
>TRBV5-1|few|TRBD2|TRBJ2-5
TGCGCCAGCAGCTTGGTACTAGCGGGGGAAGAGACCCAGTACTTC
CASSLVLAGEETQYF
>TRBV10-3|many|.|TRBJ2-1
TGTGCCATCAGTGGGGAAGGCCGAGAGCAGTTCTTC
CAISGEGREQFF
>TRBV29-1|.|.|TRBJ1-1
TGCAGCGTTGACCGGGGGGGGGTCTCTGAAGCTTTCTTT
CSVDRGGVSEAFF
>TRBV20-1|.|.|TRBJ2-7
TGCAGTGCTAGCACTAGCTCCTACGAGCAGTACTTC
CSASTSSYEQYF
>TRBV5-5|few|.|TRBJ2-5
TGTGCCAGCAGCTTGGCCCTCTACCAAGAGACCCAGTACTTC
CASSLALYQETQYF
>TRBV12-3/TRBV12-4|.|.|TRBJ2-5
TGTGCCAGCAGTCGCATGGGAAAGACCCAGTACTTC
CASSRMGKTQYF
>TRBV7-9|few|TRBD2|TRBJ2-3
TGTGCCAGCAGCTTAACCAGCGGGGGAGTCTCAGATACGCAGTATTTT
CASSLTSGGVSDTQYF
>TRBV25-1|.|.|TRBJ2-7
TGTGCCAGCAGTTCCCCGACAGTGCTATACGAGCAGTACTTC
CASSSPTVLYEQYF
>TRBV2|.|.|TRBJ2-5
TGTGCCAGCAGTGGAGGATTATGGGGGGAGACCCAGTACTTC
CASSGGLWGETQYF
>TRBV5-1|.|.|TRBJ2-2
TGCGCCAGCAGCTTGGTTCGGCTAGCGTTTGACGGGGAGCTGTTTTTT
CASSLVRLAFDGELFF
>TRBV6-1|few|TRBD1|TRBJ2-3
TGTGCCAGCAGCCTGGAGTCCGGGACAGGCACAGATACGCAGTATTTT
CASSLESGTGTDTQYF
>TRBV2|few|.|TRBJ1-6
TGTGCCAGCAGTGAAGGGACGAGATCATATAATTCACCCCTCCACTTT
CASSEGTRSYNSPLHF
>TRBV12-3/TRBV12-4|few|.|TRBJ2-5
TGTGCCAGCATCAACGACCCGCAAGAGACCCAGTACTTC
CASINDPQETQYF
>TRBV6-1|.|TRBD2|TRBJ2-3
TGTGCCAGCATCACCCGTAGCGGGACAACAGATACGCAGTATTTT
CASITRSGTTDTQYF
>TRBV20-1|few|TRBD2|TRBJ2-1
TGCAGTGCCGAGATTAGCGGGAGAGGCAATGAGCAGTTCTTC
CSAEISGRGNEQFF
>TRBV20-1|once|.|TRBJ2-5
TGCAGTGCTAGAGATTGGCGCAGCCAAGAGACCCAGTACTTC
CSARDWRSQETQYF